The sequence of this T cell receptor beta chain was determined in a study of Ad26.COV2.S vaccination and SARS-CoV-2 variants. The method was immunoSEQ multiplex PCR; TCRdb's version includes in-frame clones alone and lacks a portion of them. The data show under 550,000 clones, approximately 88% seen once. Documented treatment: some 20 received Ad26.COV2.S at low or high dose, single or two shots; several received placebo; per-sample allocation not given. Sampling happened 63 days after the first vaccine or placebo injection. This Boston cohort included adults aged 18-55 years. The input for sequencing was peripheral blood, taken in a trial of Ad26.COV2.S vaccine versus placebo. The sequence was collected from a person aged 18-65 years who received the Ad26.COV2.S COVID-19 vaccine or a placebo.

CDR3 in amino acids: CARGTGVPRETQYF. The DNA of the CDR3 is TGTGCCAGGGGGACAGGGGTCCCTAGGGAGACCCAGTACTTC. The chain is built from TRBV19 and TRBJ2-5, with 10 bases fitting TRBD1. Germline V gene data show CDR1 as LNHDA and CDR2 as SQIVND (reference sequence). The V gene end was trimmed by 9 bases and the J gene end by 5 bases; junction bases not matched to a gene: 9. CDR3 length: 14 amino acids.